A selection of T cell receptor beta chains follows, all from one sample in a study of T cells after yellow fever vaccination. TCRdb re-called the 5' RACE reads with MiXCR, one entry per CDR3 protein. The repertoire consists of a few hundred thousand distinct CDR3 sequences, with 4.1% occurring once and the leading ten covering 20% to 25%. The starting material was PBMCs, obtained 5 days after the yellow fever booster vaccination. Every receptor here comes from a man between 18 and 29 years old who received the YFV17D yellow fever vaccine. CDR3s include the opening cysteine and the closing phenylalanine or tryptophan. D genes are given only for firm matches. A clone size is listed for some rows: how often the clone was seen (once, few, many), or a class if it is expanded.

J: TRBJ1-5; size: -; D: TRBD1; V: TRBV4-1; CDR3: CASSQRTGDQPQHF; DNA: TGCGCCAGCAGCCAAAGGACAGGGGATCAGCCCCAGCATTTT
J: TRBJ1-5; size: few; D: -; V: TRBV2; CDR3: CASTREGYQPQHF; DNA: TGTGCCAGCACTCGGGAGGGGTATCAGCCCCAGCATTTT
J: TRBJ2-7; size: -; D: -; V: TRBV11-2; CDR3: CASSSYRDFSYEQYF; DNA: TGTGCCAGCAGCTCGTATCGGGACTTTTCCTACGAGCAGTACTTC
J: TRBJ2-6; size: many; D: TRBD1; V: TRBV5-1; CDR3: CASSFLGQGAGANVLTF; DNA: TGCGCCAGCAGCTTTTTGGGACAGGGGGCCGGGGCCAACGTCCTGACTTTC
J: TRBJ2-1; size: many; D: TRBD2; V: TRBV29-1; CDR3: CSVEWEGSSYNEQFF; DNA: TGCAGCGTTGAGTGGGAGGGGAGCTCCTACAATGAGCAGTTCTTC
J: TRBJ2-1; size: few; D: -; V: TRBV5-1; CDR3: CASRQDSTGYNEQFF; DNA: TGCGCCAGCAGGCAGGACTCAACAGGGTACAATGAGCAGTTCTTC
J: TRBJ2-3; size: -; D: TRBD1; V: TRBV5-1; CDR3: CASSKDRGRDTQYF; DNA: TGCGCCAGCAGCAAGGACAGGGGGAGGGATACGCAGTATTTT
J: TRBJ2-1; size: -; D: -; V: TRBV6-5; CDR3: CASSQGPQNEQFF; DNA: TGTGCCAGCAGTCAGGGACCCCAAAATGAGCAGTTCTTC
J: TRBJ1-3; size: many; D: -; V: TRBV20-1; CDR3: CSGMLDGNTIYF; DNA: TGCAGTGGTATGCTCGATGGAAACACCATATATTTT
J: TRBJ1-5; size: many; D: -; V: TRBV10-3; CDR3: CAISASQAGNQPQHF; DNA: TGTGCCATCAGTGCGTCCCAGGCGGGCAATCAGCCCCAGCATTTT
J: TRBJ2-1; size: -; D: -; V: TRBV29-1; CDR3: CSVGGPIHYNEQFF; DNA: TGCAGCGTTGGTGGACCGATTCACTACAATGAGCAGTTCTTC
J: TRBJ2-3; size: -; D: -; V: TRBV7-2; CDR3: CASRRVGTDTQYF; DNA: TGTGCCAGCAGGCGCGTGGGCACAGATACGCAGTATTTT
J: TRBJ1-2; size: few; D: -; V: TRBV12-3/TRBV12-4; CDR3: CASSLLAGASGYTF; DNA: TGTGCCAGCAGTTTGTTGGCCGGGGCTTCAGGCTACACCTTC
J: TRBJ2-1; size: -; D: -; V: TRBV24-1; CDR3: CATSEGQSSYNEQFF; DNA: TGTGCCACCAGTGAGGGACAAAGCTCCTACAATGAGCAGTTCTTC
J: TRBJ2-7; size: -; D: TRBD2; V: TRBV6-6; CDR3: CASSYRAGGPFQYEQYF; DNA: TGTGCCAGCAGTTACCGGGCGGGGGGGCCGTTCCAATACGAGCAGTACTTC
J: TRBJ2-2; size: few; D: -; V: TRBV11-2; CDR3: CASSYHRVTGELFF; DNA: TGTGCCAGCAGCTATCACAGGGTGACCGGGGAGCTGTTTTTT